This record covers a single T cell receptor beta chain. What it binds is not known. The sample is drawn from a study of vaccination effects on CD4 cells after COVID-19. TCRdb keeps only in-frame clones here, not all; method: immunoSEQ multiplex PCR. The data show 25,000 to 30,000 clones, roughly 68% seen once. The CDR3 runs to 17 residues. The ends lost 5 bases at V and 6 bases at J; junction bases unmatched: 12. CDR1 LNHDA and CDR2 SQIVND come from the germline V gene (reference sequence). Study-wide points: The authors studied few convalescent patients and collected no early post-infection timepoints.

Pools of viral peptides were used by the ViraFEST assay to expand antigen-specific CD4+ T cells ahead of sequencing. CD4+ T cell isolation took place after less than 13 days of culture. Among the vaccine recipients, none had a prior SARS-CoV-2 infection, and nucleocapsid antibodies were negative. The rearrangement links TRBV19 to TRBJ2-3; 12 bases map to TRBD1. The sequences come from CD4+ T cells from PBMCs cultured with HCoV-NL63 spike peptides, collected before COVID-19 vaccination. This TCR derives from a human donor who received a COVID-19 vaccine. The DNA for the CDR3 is TGTGCCAGTAGTGCAAGAGAAGGGACAGGGGGCTCGGATACGCAGTATTTT. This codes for CASSAREGTGGSDTQYF.